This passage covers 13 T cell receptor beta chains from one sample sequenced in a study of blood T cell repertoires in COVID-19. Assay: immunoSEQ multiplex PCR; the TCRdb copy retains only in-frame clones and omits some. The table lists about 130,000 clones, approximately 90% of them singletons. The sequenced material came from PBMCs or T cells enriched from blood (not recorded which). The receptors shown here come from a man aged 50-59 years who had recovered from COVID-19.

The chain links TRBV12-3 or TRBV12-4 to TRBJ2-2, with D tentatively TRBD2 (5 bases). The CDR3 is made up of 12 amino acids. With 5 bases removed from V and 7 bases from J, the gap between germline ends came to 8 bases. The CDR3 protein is CASSGEIGELFF. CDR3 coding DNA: TGTGCCAGCAGTGGGGAGATCGGGGAGCTGTTTTTT.

CDR3 nucleotide sequence: TGCAGCGTTCAACAGGGAAATCAGCCCCAGCATTTT. Its translation: CSVQQGNQPQHF. The chain has TRBV29-1 and TRBJ1-5; a possible D gene is TRBD1 (6 bases). The V end was cut by 5 bases, the J end by 4 bases, with 9 bases between. The length of the CDR3 is 12 residues. The germline V gene encodes CDR1 SQVTM and CDR2 ANQGSEA.

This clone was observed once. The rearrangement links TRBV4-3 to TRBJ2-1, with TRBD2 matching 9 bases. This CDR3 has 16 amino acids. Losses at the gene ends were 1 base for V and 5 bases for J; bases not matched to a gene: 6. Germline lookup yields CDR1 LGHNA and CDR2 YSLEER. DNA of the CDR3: TGCGCCAGCAGCCAAGGTTCAGCGGGAGGACACAATGAGCAGTTCTTC. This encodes CASSQGSAGGHNEQFF.

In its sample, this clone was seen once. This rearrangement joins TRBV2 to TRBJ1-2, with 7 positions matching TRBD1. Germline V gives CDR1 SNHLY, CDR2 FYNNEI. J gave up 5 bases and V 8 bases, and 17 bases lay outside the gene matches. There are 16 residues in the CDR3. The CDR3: CASDIARGQDGYGYTF. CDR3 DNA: TGTGCCAGCGATATAGCCCGCGGACAGGACGGATATGGCTACACCTTC.

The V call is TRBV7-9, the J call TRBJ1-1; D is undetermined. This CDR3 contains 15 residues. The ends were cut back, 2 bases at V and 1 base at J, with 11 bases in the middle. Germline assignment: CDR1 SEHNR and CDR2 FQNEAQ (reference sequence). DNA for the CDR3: TGTGCCAGCAGCTTATTGTCTTCAGGGAACACTGAAGCTTTCTTT. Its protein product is CASSLLSSGNTEAFF. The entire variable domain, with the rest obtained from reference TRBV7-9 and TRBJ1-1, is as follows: DTGVSQNPRHKITKRGQNVTFRCDPISEHNRLYWYRQTLGQGPEFLTYFQNEAQLEKSRLLSDRFSAERPKGSFSTLEIQRTEQGDSAMYLCASSLLSSGNTEAFFGQGTRLTVV.

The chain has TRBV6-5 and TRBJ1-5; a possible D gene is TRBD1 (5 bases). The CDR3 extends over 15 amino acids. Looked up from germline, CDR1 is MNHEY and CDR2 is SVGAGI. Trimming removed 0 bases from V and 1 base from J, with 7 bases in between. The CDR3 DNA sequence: TGTGCCAGCAGTTACTCTAGACAGAGCAATCAGCCCCAGCATTTT. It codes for CASSYSRQSNQPQHF.

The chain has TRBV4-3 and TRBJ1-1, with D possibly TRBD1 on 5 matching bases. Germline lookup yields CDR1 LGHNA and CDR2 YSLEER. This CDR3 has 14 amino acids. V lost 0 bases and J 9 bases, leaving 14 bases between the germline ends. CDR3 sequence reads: CASSQELRGRQAFF. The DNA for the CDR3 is TGCGCCAGCAGCCAAGAATTAAGGGGAAGGCAAGCTTTCTTT.

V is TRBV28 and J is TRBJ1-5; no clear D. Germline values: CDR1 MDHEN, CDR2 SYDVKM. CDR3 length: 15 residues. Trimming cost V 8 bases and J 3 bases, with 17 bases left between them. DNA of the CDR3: TGTGCCAGCGGAAGGGCCCCGGGATTCAATCAGCCCCAGCATTTT. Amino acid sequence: CASGRAPGFNQPQHF.

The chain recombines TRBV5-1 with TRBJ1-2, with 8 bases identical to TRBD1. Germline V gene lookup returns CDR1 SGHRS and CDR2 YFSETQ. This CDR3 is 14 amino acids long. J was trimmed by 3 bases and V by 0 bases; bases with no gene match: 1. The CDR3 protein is CASSLAGGHYGYTF. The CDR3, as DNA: TGCGCCAGCAGCTTGGCAGGGGGCCACTATGGCTACACCTTC.

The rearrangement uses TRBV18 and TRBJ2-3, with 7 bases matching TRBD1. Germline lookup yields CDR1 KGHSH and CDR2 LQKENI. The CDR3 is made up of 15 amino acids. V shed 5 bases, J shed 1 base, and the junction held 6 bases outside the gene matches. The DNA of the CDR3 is TGTGCCAGCTCAATCACCGGACAGGGCACAGATACGCAGTATTTT. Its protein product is CASSITGQGTDTQYF.

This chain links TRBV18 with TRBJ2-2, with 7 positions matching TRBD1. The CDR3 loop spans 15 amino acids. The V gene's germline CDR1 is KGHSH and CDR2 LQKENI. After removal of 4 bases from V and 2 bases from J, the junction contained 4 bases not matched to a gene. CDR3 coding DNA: TGTGCCAGCTCACAAGGGACAGCAAACACCGGGGAGCTGTTTTTT. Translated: CASSQGTANTGELFF.

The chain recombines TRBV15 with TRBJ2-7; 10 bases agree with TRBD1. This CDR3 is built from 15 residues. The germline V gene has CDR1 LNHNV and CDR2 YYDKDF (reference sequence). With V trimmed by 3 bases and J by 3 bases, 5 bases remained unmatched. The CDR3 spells CATSSWDRGSYEQYF. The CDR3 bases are TGTGCCACCAGCAGCTGGGACAGGGGCAGCTACGAGCAGTACTTC. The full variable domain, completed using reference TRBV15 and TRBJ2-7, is DAMVIQNPRYQVTQFGKPVTLSCSQTLNHNVMYWYQQKSSQAPKLLFHYYDKDFNNEADTPDNFQSRRPNTSFCFLDIRSPGLGDTAMYLCATSSWDRGSYEQYFGPGTRLTVT.

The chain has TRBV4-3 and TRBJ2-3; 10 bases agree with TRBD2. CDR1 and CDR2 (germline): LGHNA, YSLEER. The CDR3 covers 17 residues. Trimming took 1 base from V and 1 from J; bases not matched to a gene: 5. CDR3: CASSQGAGGLGTDTQYF. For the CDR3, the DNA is TGCGCCAGCAGCCAAGGAGCGGGGGGGCTAGGCACAGATACGCAGTATTTT.